Each of the 18 T cell receptor beta chains below was sequenced from the same sample in a study of vaccination effects on CD4 cells after COVID-19. ViraFEST expansion of antigen-specific CD4+ T cells with viral peptide pools preceded sequencing. Having been cultured for 10 days, the cells underwent CD4+ T cell isolation. The antigens for these receptors are not known. Only in-frame clones appear in the TCRdb table, and some are missing; sequencing was by immunoSEQ multiplex PCR. The repertoire holds approximately 82,000 clones, with about 70% as singletons. The sample was CD4+ T cells from PBMCs cultured with HCoV-229E spike peptides, taken before COVID-19 vaccination. All receptors come from a human donor who received a COVID-19 vaccine.

This chain joins TRBV4-2 and TRBJ2-3, with TRBD1 as a possible D gene (5 bases). Trimming pared 0 bases from V and 6 bases from J, leaving 16 bases between. The CDR3 extends over 16 amino acids. Looked up from germline, CDR1 is LGHNA and CDR2 is YNFKEQ. The CDR3 loop reads CASSQERGIAYDTQYF. CDR3 in DNA: TGTGCCAGCAGCCAAGAAAGGGGAATAGCTTACGATACGCAGTATTTT.

V usage is TRBV6-2 or TRBV6-3 and J usage is TRBJ2-2; 14 positions agree with TRBD2. The CDR3 runs to 19 residues. J was trimmed by 0 bases and V by 6 bases; bases with no gene match: 9. Germline CDR1 reads MNHEY; CDR2 reads SVGEGT. The CDR3 DNA sequence: TGTGCCAGCAGCTTTAGACTAGCGGGGGGGACTGCGAACACCGGGGAGCTGTTTTTT. This gives the protein CASSFRLAGGTANTGELFF.

The rearrangement uses TRBV5-1 and TRBJ1-2; the D is unclear. The CDR3 has 15 amino acids. CDR1 and CDR2 (germline): SGHRS, YFSETQ. V dropped 0 bases and J dropped 4 bases, with 13 bases sitting between them. The CDR3 DNA is TGCGCCAGCAGCTTGGCCGGTCAGGACCTCTATGGCTACACCTTC. Its translation is CASSLAGQDLYGYTF.

This sequence joins TRBV4-1 and TRBJ2-1; no definite D call. CDR3 length: 13 residues. Trimming removed 2 bases at V and 5 bases at J, with 7 bases between. CDR1 and CDR2 from the germline V gene are MGHRA and YSYEKL. CDR3 sequence reads: CASSQPLDNEQFF. Here the CDR3 DNA reads TGCGCCAGCAGCCAACCACTCGACAATGAGCAGTTCTTC.

This sequence joins TRBV2 and TRBJ1-3; 8 bases fit TRBD1. This CDR3 comprises 14 residues. After removal of 8 bases from V and 1 base from J, the junction contained 4 bases not matched to a gene. In germline, CDR1 is SNHLY, CDR2 FYNNEI. The CDR3 protein is CASRQGASGNTIYF. CDR3 sequence (DNA): TGTGCCAGCCGGCAGGGGGCGTCTGGAAACACCATATATTTT.

The rearrangement uses TRBV3-1 (or the pseudogene TRBV3-2) and TRBJ1-4; weak D call: TRBD1 (5 bases). This CDR3 region has 13 residues. Germline CDR1 reads LGHDT; CDR2 reads YNNKEL (reference sequence). V lost 4 bases, J lost 6 bases, and 9 bases lay in between. The CDR3 spells CASSRGTDEKLFF. The CDR3 DNA reads TGTGCCAGCAGCCGGGGGACGGATGAAAAACTGTTTTTT.

The genes are TRBV19 and TRBJ1-5; a possible D gene is TRBD1 (5 bases). The CDR3 is made up of 15 amino acids. Germline CDR1 reads LNHDA; CDR2 reads SQIVND (reference sequence). Trimming removed 2 bases at V and 5 bases at J, with 13 bases between. For the CDR3, the DNA is TGTGCCAGTAGTATATGGGCAGGGCCATATCAGCCCCAGCATTTT. Protein: CASSIWAGPYQPQHF.

The CDR3 region has the DNA TGTGCCAGCAGTTGGGGAGGGACAGACGGCTACACCTTC. It encodes CASSWGGTDGYTF. This chain uses TRBV6-6 with TRBJ1-2; TRBD1 matches 7 bases. Per germline, CDR1 MNHNY and CDR2 SVGAGI (reference sequence). J lost 8 bases, V lost 4 bases, and 7 bases had no gene match. The CDR3 length is 13 residues.

The genes are TRBV4-1 and TRBJ1-5; TRBD1 aligns across 7 bases. This CDR3 is 14 amino acids long. Germline CDR1 is MGHRA and CDR2 is YSYEKL. The ends lost 3 bases at V and 9 bases at J; junction bases unmatched: 8. CDR3 in DNA: TGCGCCAGCAGCCAGGCGACAGGGATGGGGCCCCAGCATTTT. Translation gives CASSQATGMGPQHF.

V is TRBV6-5 and J is TRBJ1-4; D is possibly TRBD1 (5 bases). Germline CDR1 is MNHEY and CDR2 is SVGAGI. The CDR3 runs to 15 residues. V lost 7 bases and J lost 3, with 15 bases in between. The CDR3 spells CASTRRGPPNEKLFF. The CDR3 nucleotides are TGTGCCAGCACACGGCGGGGACCCCCTAATGAAAAACTGTTTTTT.

J is TRBJ2-5 and V is TRBV4-1; D perhaps matches TRBD2 (6 bases). Germline CDR1 MGHRA, CDR2 YSYEKL. The CDR3 spans 17 residues. The ends were cut back, 0 bases at V and 5 bases at J, with 19 bases in the middle. The DNA for the CDR3 is TGCGCCAGCAGCCAAGAGATAGCGGCTTCAACGGCGGAGACCCAGTACTTC. Amino acid sequence: CASSQEIAASTAETQYF.

The rearrangement joins TRBV27 to TRBJ1-1; D unclear. The CDR3 covers 17 residues. The germline gives CDR1 MNHEY, CDR2 SMNVEV (reference sequence). V was cut by 5 bases and J by 1 base, with 20 bases left in between. CDR3 protein: CASSPSIVWDWNTEAFF. CDR3 in DNA: TGTGCCAGCAGTCCGTCTATTGTTTGGGATTGGAACACTGAAGCTTTCTTT.

The V call is TRBV15, the J call TRBJ1-6, with D tentatively TRBD1 (6 bases). Looked up from germline, CDR1 is LNHNV and CDR2 is YYDKDF (reference sequence). The CDR3 length is 15 residues. Trimming took 2 bases from V and 7 from J, leaving 12 bases between them. The CDR3 sequence: CATSRNTGQNSPLHF. CDR3 nucleotides: TGTGCCACCAGCAGAAACACAGGGCAGAATTCACCCCTCCACTTT.

The chain joins TRBV5-1 to TRBJ2-1, with D unresolved. The CDR3 runs 14 residues. Germline V gene lookup returns CDR1 SGHRS and CDR2 YFSETQ. Between the trimmed V and J ends, which lost 2 bases and 0 bases, there was a span of 6 bases. Written as DNA, the CDR3 is TGCGCCAGCAGCTTCCCGGGCTCCTACAATGAGCAGTTCTTC. This gives the protein CASSFPGSYNEQFF.

This chain connects TRBV12-5 to TRBJ2-4, with D possibly TRBD2 on 5 matching bases. The length of the CDR3 is 15 residues. CDR1 LGHNT and CDR2 FRNRAP come from the germline V gene. V was clipped by 2 bases and J by 2 bases, with 10 bases between them. Written as DNA, the CDR3 is TGTGCTAGTGGTTTGAAGAGGGAGACCAAAAACATTCAGTACTTC. As protein: CASGLKRETKNIQYF.

The chain employs TRBV11-2 and TRBJ2-2, with a weak D call TRBD1 (6 bases). The CDR3 length is 15 residues. Germline V gene sequence: CDR1 SGHAT, CDR2 FQNNGV. V shed 2 bases and J shed 0 bases, with 7 bases lying between them. The CDR3 region is CASSLTGSNTGELFF. DNA for the CDR3: TGTGCCAGCAGCTTAACAGGGTCGAACACCGGGGAGCTGTTTTTT. Together with reference TRBV11-2 and TRBJ2-2, the CDR3 gives the full variable domain: EAGVAQSPRYKIIEKRQSVAFWCNPISGHATLYWYQQILGQGPKLLIQFQNNGVVDDSQLPKDRFSAERLKGVDSTLKIQPAKLEDSAVYLCASSLTGSNTGELFFGEGSRLTVL.

The V and J genes are TRBV5-1 and TRBJ2-3, with 9 bases aligning to TRBD2. V lost 2 bases, J lost 1 base, and 2 bases stayed unmatched. The CDR3 runs to 15 residues. Germline CDR1 and CDR2: SGHRS and YFSETQ. CDR3: CASSFQRGGTDTQYF. CDR3 sequence (DNA): TGCGCCAGCAGCTTCCAGCGGGGGGGCACAGATACGCAGTATTTT.

This clone has more than one count but fewer than ten. The genes are TRBV12-3 or TRBV12-4 and TRBJ1-5; D is unclear. CDR3 length equals 12 residues. V was trimmed by 6 bases and J by 7 bases, leaving 10 bases between them. The CDR3 DNA is TGTGCCAGCAGAGCCCAGAAACAGCCCCAGCATTTT. Its translation: CASRAQKQPQHF.